This T cell receptor beta chain was sequenced during a study of CD8+ T cells in alopecia areata. Findings and limits, study-wide: Patients shared TCRs less clearly than mice did, possibly owing to HLA.

The sequencing template was cDNA reverse transcribed from extracted RNA. Clones were sequenced by immunoSEQ multiplex PCR, and TCRdb holds only the in-frame ones, with some missing. This sample yields roughly 120,000 clones, of which 55% to 80% are seen a single time; approximately 2.6% belongs to the top ten. Of note for this clone: Its antigen is not identified.

The TCR comes from a human donor in good health. Sequencing was done on a sample of CD4+ T cells sorted from blood.

The CDR3 region is CSVEVAGGGYGYTF. CDR3 DNA sequence: TGCAGCGTTGAAGTCGCAGGGGGAGGCTATGGCTACACCTTC. The gene calls are TRBV29-1 and TRBJ1-2; 7 bases map to TRBD1. Germline CDR1 reads SQVTM; CDR2 reads ANQGSEA. The junction had 6 bases not matched to a gene; V was cut back by 1 base and J by 4 bases. There are 14 residues in the CDR3. Full variable domain (missing parts from reference TRBV29-1 and TRBJ1-2): SAVISQKPSRDICQRGTSLTIQCQVDSQVTMMFWYRQQPGQSLTLIATANQGSEATYESGFVIDKFPISRPNLTFSTLTVSNMSPEDSSIYLCSVEVAGGGYGYTFGSGTRLTVV.